One sample yielded the 8 T cell receptor beta chains listed below, sequenced in a study of CD8+ T cells in alopecia areata. As for treatment: oral pan-JAK inhibitor, 5-10 mg twice daily. RNA, once extracted, was reverse transcribed into cDNA for use as the sequencing template. The protocol was immunoSEQ multiplex PCR, while the TCRdb copy is restricted to in-frame clones and leaves out a portion. Of about 210,000 clones in the sample, over 40% were seen once. The sequencing here drew on CD4+ T cells sorted from blood, taken at roughly week 36, from a patient treated with tofacitinib. All receptors come from a human donor with alopecia areata.

This chain uses TRBV27 with TRBJ2-1; TRBD1 matches 7 bases. V lost 5 bases, J lost 7 bases, and 11 bases stayed unmatched. In germline, CDR1 is MNHEY, CDR2 SMNVEV (reference sequence). The CDR3 loop spans 15 amino acids. The CDR3 region is CASSPEGQKFNEQFF. CDR3 nucleotide sequence: TGTGCCAGCAGTCCAGAGGGACAGAAATTTAATGAGCAGTTCTTC.

V usage is TRBV27 and J usage is TRBJ1-2; 7 positions agree with TRBD1. This CDR3 has 17 amino acids. V lost 5 bases and J lost 0; bases outside the gene matches: 12. Per germline, CDR1 MNHEY and CDR2 SMNVEV (reference sequence). As DNA, the CDR3 is TGTGCCAGCAGTCGCCTCTCAAGCGGGACAGCTAACTATGGCTACACCTTC. Protein: CASSRLSSGTANYGYTF.

The chain combines TRBV29-1 with TRBJ2-1, with D maybe TRBD1 (6 bases). CDR1 is SQVTM, CDR2 ANQGSEA, per germline. The CDR3 is made up of 15 amino acids. Deletions cut 7 bases from V and 12 bases from J, with 28 bases between. CDR3 nucleotide sequence: TGCAGCGACGTCCGGGACACCTCCTTCTCTGGGGGGCAGTTCTTC. Amino acid sequence: CSDVRDTSFSGGQFF.

This clone was observed a handful of times. The chain combines TRBV7-9 with TRBJ2-3; D uncertain. This CDR3 spans 12 amino acids. Trimming took off 5 bases at V and 8 bases at J, with 11 bases between the two ends. The germline gives CDR1 SEHNR, CDR2 FQNEAQ (reference sequence). CDR3 sequence: CASSPLVVTQYF. Here the CDR3 DNA reads TGTGCCAGCAGCCCCTTGGTAGTTACGCAGTATTTT.

This clone was detected a few times. This chain joins TRBV28 and TRBJ1-3, with unresolved D. The V gene lost 10 bases and the J gene lost 1 base, with 11 bases spanning the gap. This CDR3 contains 13 residues. The germline V gene encodes CDR1 MDHEN and CDR2 SYDVKM. CDR3 region: CATIRGSGNTIYF. For the CDR3, the DNA is TGTGCCACCATTCGAGGATCTGGAAACACCATATATTTT.

This clone was recorded a few times. This sequence joins TRBV30 and TRBJ2-7, with D possibly matching TRBD1 (6 bases). The CDR3 totals 11 residues. Germline V CDR1 and CDR2: GTSNPN, SVGIG (reference sequence). The CDR3 DNA sequence: TGTGCGTCGGGCAGGGGTTACGAGCAGTACTTC. Its translation is CASGRGYEQYF. The full variable domain, completed using reference TRBV30 and TRBJ2-7, is SQTIHQWPATLVQPVGSPLSLECTVEGTSNPNLYWYRQAAGRGLQLLFYSVGIGQISSEVPQNLSASRPQDRQFILSSKKLLLSDSGFYLCASGRGYEQYFGPGTRLTVT.

This clone has a handful of counts. The chain combines TRBV9 with TRBJ2-5; 9 bases line up with TRBD2. Matching the DNA end better, TRBJ2-7 makes the J call doubtful. The germline V gene has CDR1 SGDLS and CDR2 YYNGEE. The CDR3 covers 16 residues. The CDR3 nucleotides read TGTGCCAGCGGGAAACGAAGTAGCGGGAGATGGAACGAGCAGTACTTC. It specifies CASGKRSSGRWNEQYF.

The rearrangement joins TRBV6-1 to TRBJ2-1, with TRBD2 matching over 9 bases. The CDR3 has 16 amino acids. Germline lookup yields CDR1 MNHNS and CDR2 SASEGT. V was pared by 3 bases and J by 7 bases, with 10 bases of the junction left unmatched. The CDR3: CASSEGGLASRNEQFF. CDR3 nucleotides: TGTGCCAGCAGTGAGGGTGGACTAGCGAGTAGGAATGAGCAGTTCTTC.